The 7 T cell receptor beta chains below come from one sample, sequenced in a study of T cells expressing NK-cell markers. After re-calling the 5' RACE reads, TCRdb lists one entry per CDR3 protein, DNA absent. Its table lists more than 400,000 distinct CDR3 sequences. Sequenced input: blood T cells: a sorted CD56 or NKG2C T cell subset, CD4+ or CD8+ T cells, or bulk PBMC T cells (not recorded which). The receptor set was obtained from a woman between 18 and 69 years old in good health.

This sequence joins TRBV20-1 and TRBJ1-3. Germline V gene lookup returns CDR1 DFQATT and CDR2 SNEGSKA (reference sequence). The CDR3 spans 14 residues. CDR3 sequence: CSARGSYSGNTIYF.

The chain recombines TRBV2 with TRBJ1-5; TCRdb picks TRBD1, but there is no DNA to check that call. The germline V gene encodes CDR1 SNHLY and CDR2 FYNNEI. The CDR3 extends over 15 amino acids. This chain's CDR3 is CASSHDRVGEQPQHF.

The chain's CDR3 is CASTLSGSADTQYF. V is TRBV7-8 and J is TRBJ2-3. The CDR3 is made up of 14 amino acids. Looked up from germline, CDR1 is SGHVS and CDR2 is FQNEAQ.

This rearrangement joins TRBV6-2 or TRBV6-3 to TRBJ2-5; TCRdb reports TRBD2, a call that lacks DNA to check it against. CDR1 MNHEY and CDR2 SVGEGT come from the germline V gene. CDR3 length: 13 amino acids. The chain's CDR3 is CASRTSGQETQYF.

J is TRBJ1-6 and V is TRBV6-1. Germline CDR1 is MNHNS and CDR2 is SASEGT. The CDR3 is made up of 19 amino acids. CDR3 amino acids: CASSQFDGGYESYNSPLHF.

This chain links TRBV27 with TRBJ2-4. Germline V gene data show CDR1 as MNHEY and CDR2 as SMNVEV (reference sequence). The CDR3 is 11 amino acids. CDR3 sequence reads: CASSLLGIQYF.

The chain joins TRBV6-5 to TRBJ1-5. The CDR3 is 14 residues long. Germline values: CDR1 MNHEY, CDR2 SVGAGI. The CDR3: CASSYGRGGQPQHF.